The rows below give T cell receptor beta chains drawn from one sample of a study of blood T cell repertoires in COVID-19. Repertoires were generated with immunoSEQ multiplex PCR, while TCRdb's copy carries only in-frame clones and drops some. The sample has more than 150,000 clones; 70% to 80% are singletons. The specimen was PBMCs or T cells enriched from blood (not recorded which). Receptor source: a man in his fifties or sixties who had been exposed to COVID-19. Each CDR3 is given with its conserved first and last residue. The D gene is left open where the match is weak. The size of a clone is reported for some rows only, either as once, few or many, or as a class for expanded clones.

TRBD2	TRBV9	TRBJ2-1	15	-	CASSVDSGRSNEQFF	TGTGCCAGCAGCGTAGACAGCGGGAGGTCTAATGAGCAGTTCTTC
TRBD1	TRBV28	TRBJ2-7	15	-	CASRRSGTGGAEQYF	TGTGCCAGCAGACGGTCCGGGACAGGGGGGGCCGAGCAGTACTTC
-	TRBV15	TRBJ1-4	18	once	CATSRSRGSFSTNEKLFF	TGTGCCACCAGCAGATCAAGGGGAAGTTTTTCAACTAATGAAAAACTGTTTTTT
TRBD1	TRBV20-1	TRBJ1-3	15	once	CSASADRVPGNTIYF	TGCAGTGCTAGTGCCGACAGGGTGCCTGGAAACACCATATATTTT
-	TRBV7-2	TRBJ1-6	13	once	CASTVVRNSPLHF	TGTGCCAGCACCGTCGTTCGGAATTCACCCCTCCACTTT
TRBD1	TRBV5-1	TRBJ2-6	17	-	CASGPGQGIAGANVLTF	TGCGCCAGCGGCCCGGGACAGGGGATTGCTGGGGCCAACGTCCTGACTTTC
TRBD1	TRBV7-9	TRBJ1-2	15	once	CASSPTGQGAGGYTF	TGTGCCAGCAGCCCTACGGGACAGGGGGCGGGAGGCTACACCTTC
-	TRBV7-3	TRBJ2-1	12	-	CASSLGGYEQFF	TGTGCCAGCAGCTTGGGCGGGTATGAGCAGTTCTTC
TRBD1	TRBV19	TRBJ1-2	15	many	CASSIGGTGPYGYTF	TGTGCCAGTAGTATAGGGGGGACAGGGCCCTATGGCTACACCTTC
TRBD2	TRBV7-3	TRBJ2-3	15	-	CASSLRLAGPDTQYF	TGTGCCAGCAGCTTAAGACTAGCGGGGCCAGATACGCAGTATTTT
-	TRBV13	TRBJ2-1	13	-	CASSFVAPWEQFF	TGTGCCAGCAGCTTTGTGGCCCCTTGGGAGCAGTTCTTC
TRBD1	TRBV19	TRBJ1-4	14	-	CASSLDRANEKLFF	TGTGCCAGTAGTCTGGACAGGGCGAATGAAAAACTGTTTTTT
TRBD1	TRBV9	TRBJ2-5	14	-	CASSVEGAQETQYF	TGTGCCAGCAGCGTAGAGGGGGCTCAAGAGACCCAGTACTTC
-	TRBV7-8	TRBJ2-1	14	-	CASSLVQNYNEQFF	TGTGCCAGCAGCTTAGTCCAGAACTACAATGAGCAGTTCTTC
-	TRBV19	TRBJ1-1	13	-	CASSIGMTGEAFF	TGTGCCAGTAGTATAGGTATGACAGGAGAAGCTTTCTTT
-	TRBV30	TRBJ1-2	12	-	CAWSVPGGSYTF	TGTGCCTGGAGTGTACCTGGGGGCAGCTACACCTTC
-	TRBV4-3	TRBJ1-1	14	-	CASSQEAGSTEAFF	TGCGCCAGCAGCCAAGAGGCGGGCAGCACTGAAGCTTTCTTT
TRBD2	TRBV25-1	TRBJ2-1	15	-	CASGASGSSYNEQFF	TGTGCCAGCGGAGCTAGCGGGAGCTCCTACAATGAGCAGTTCTTC
TRBD1	TRBV29-1	TRBJ1-4	13	-	CSIRQGASEKLFF	TGCAGCATACGACAGGGGGCGTCGGAAAAACTGTTTTTT
TRBD1	TRBV9	TRBJ2-7	13	once	CASSTGVSYEQYF	TGTGCCAGCAGCACAGGGGTGTCCTACGAGCAGTACTTC
TRBD2	TRBV7-9	TRBJ2-7	12	-	CASSSSGSEQYF	TGTGCCAGCAGCTCTAGCGGGAGCGAGCAGTACTTC
TRBD1	TRBV28	TRBJ1-6	15	-	CASCSGGRLNSPLHF	TGTGCCAGCTGCTCAGGGGGACGGCTTAATTCACCCCTCCACTTT
-	TRBV27	TRBJ1-5	15	few	CASSLSSGINQPQHF	TGTGCCAGCAGTTTATCGTCAGGGATTAATCAGCCCCAGCATTTT
-	TRBV7-9	TRBJ2-3	11	-	CASSSLDTQYF	TGTGCCAGCAGCTCTTTAGATACGCAGTATTTT
-	TRBV7-3	TRBJ2-1	13	many	CASSLTYRDEQFF	TGTGCCAGCAGCTTAACGTACAGGGATGAGCAGTTCTTC
TRBD1	TRBV19	TRBJ2-1	15	-	CASSTRTGGVDEQFF	TGTGCCAGTAGTACTAGAACAGGGGGTGTGGATGAGCAGTTCTTC
-	TRBV19	TRBJ1-6	15	-	CASSTGIGYNSPLHF	TGTGCCAGTAGTACAGGGATAGGATATAATTCACCCCTCCACTTT
-	TRBV30	TRBJ2-7	11	-	CAWTKSYEQYF	TGTGCCTGGACAAAATCCTACGAGCAGTACTTC
TRBD1	TRBV9	TRBJ1-1	15	-	CASSVAGTGGTEAFF	TGTGCCAGCAGCGTAGCGGGGACAGGGGGCACTGAAGCTTTCTTT
TRBD2	TRBV5-4	TRBJ2-3	17	-	CASSLGSSGRVTDTQYF	TGTGCCAGCAGCTTGGGGTCTAGCGGGAGGGTGACAGATACGCAGTATTTT
TRBD2	TRBV4-3	TRBJ2-3	18	-	CASSQDGSSGSRPDTQYF	TGCGCCAGCAGCCAAGATGGTTCTAGCGGGAGTAGGCCAGATACGCAGTATTTT
TRBD2	TRBV29-1	TRBJ2-3	13	once	CSVSGSGGDTQYF	TGCAGCGTTAGCGGGAGTGGAGGAGATACGCAGTATTTT
-	TRBV19	TRBJ1-1	14	-	CASSIDQGNTEAFF	TGTGCCAGTAGTATAGATCAGGGGAACACTGAAGCTTTCTTT
TRBD1	TRBV3-1/TRBV3-2	TRBJ1-6	14	-	CASTPTGGGSPLHF	TGTGCCAGCACCCCGACAGGGGGCGGATCACCCCTCCACTTT
-	TRBV7-8	TRBJ2-7	15	-	CASTNVAWPSYEQYF	TGTGCCAGCACCAACGTCGCTTGGCCCTCCTACGAGCAGTACTTC
-	TRBV5-6	TRBJ2-3	11	few	CASSFRDTQYF	TGTGCCAGCAGCTTCAGAGATACGCAGTATTTT
TRBD1	TRBV19	TRBJ1-5	15	once	CASREGQAINQPQHF	TGTGCCAGTAGGGAGGGACAGGCGATCAATCAGCCCCAACATTTT
-	TRBV2	TRBJ1-5	12	-	CASRGGNQPQHF	TGTGCCAGCAGAGGGGGCAATCAGCCCCAGCATTTT
-	TRBV7-6	TRBJ1-1	13	-	CASSLDLVTEAFF	TGTGCCAGCAGCTTAGATCTAGTCACTGAAGCTTTCTTT
-	TRBV5-1	TRBJ1-5	14	-	CASSAGLRDSPQHF	TGCGCCAGCAGCGCGGGCCTGAGGGATTCGCCCCAGCATTTT
-	TRBV30	TRBJ2-7	11	-	CAWRNGYEQYF	TGTGCCTGGAGGAACGGCTACGAGCAGTACTTC
-	TRBV28	TRBJ1-1	15	-	CASSLAGARNTEAFF	TGTGCCAGCAGTTTAGCGGGGGCGAGGAACACTGAAGCTTTCTTT
-	TRBV6-5	TRBJ2-2	14	-	CASKGQGDTGELFF	TGTGCCAGCAAGGGGCAAGGGGACACCGGGGAGCTGTTTTTT
TRBD1	TRBV25-1	TRBJ2-3	15	-	CASQQGVSRTDTQYF	TGTGCCAGCCAACAGGGGGTATCGCGCACAGATACGCAGTATTTT
TRBD1	TRBV29-1	TRBJ2-3	14	-	CSVGQGVGTDTQYF	TGCAGCGTTGGACAGGGAGTTGGCACAGATACGCAGTATTTT
TRBD2	TRBV5-4	TRBJ2-2	16	many	CASSPAGRTSTGELFF	TGTGCCAGCAGCCCAGCGGGGCGGACCAGCACCGGGGAGCTGTTTTTT
TRBD1	TRBV29-1	TRBJ1-1	12	-	CSVSEGTGEAFF	TGCAGCGTATCTGAAGGGACAGGGGAAGCTTTCTTT
TRBD1	TRBV2	TRBJ1-3	15	-	CASSDGQGLRNTIYF	TGTGCCAGCAGCGACGGACAGGGGCTAAGAAACACCATATATTTT
TRBD1	TRBV2	TRBJ1-2	12	-	CASSRDSYGYTF	TGTGCCAGCTCCCGGGACAGCTATGGCTACACCTTC